These 27 T cell receptor beta chains were all obtained from the same sample, sequenced in a study of graft-versus-host responses after intestinal transplantation (TCRdb year 2021). Library preparation employed the immunoSEQ multiplex PCR assay. TCRdb's version of the immuneACCESS table is confined to in-frame rearrangements and falls short of the full clone set. An unresolved V gene accounts for under half of the shortfall where checked; the remainder is of unknown origin. Recorded for this sample are 90,000 to 130,000 clones; about 92% of them occurred a single time. The ten largest clones take up around 1.2% of the sample. Which antigens these TCRs recognize remains unknown. The sample's time point label, in plain terms: cells obtained before transplantation from donor or recipient. Sample: unstimulated CD8+ T cells sorted from spleen or lymph node cells, taken before transplant. These receptor sequences come from a human donor who was the organ donor for an intestinal transplant.

In this sample, this clone turned up once. The sample holds other DNA sequences that translate to the same CDR3. The chain employs TRBV28 and TRBJ2-1, with TRBD1 identical over 10 bases. The CDR3 spans 18 residues. Germline V CDR1 and CDR2: MDHEN, SYDVKM. The V segment lost 5 bases and the J segment 5 bases; nucleotides outside the gene matches: 15. The CDR3 sequence is CASSQASDRGRGHNEQFF. DNA for the CDR3: TGTGCCAGCAGTCAAGCATCCGACAGGGGGCGAGGACACAATGAGCAGTTCTTC.

This clone is a singleton in its sample. The V gene is TRBV5-6, the J gene TRBJ1-1; TRBD1 is a possible D gene (5 bases). Germline CDR1 and CDR2: SGHDT and YYEEEE. V was pared by 4 bases and J by 7 bases, with 11 bases between. This CDR3 contains 12 residues. As DNA, the CDR3 is TGTGCCAGCAGCGACGGGGGATTTGAAGCTTTCTTT. It translates to CASSDGGFEAFF.

This chain connects TRBV29-1 to TRBJ2-5, with D maybe TRBD1 (6 bases). This CDR3 has 12 amino acids. V dropped 2 bases and J dropped 3 bases, with 7 bases sitting between them. Germline values: CDR1 SQVTM, CDR2 ANQGSEA. The CDR3 DNA follows: TGCAGCGTTGAACAGGGGAAAGAGACCCAGTACTTC. Translating it yields CSVEQGKETQYF.

In regard to this clone: Different DNA sequences within this sample yield the same CDR3. V gene TRBV4-3 combines with J gene TRBJ2-7; 11 nucleotides line up with TRBD2. Germline CDR1 and CDR2: LGHNA and YSLEER. The CDR3 has 14 amino acids. Trimming cost V 4 bases and J 2 bases; bases outside gene matches: 1. DNA of the CDR3: TGCGCCAGCAGCCCGGGACTAGCGGCCTACGAGCAGTACTTC. Translation: CASSPGLAAYEQYF.

CDR3 loop: CASSHTGTPYEQYF. CDR3 DNA sequence: TGTGCCAGCAGCCATACCGGGACACCCTACGAGCAGTACTTC. The chain has TRBV11-3 and TRBJ2-7; D is possibly TRBD1 (6 bases). The CDR3 is made up of 14 amino acids. V dropped 5 bases and J dropped 2 bases, with 13 bases sitting between them. Germline CDR1 reads SGHNT; CDR2 reads YENEEA.

About this clone: The sample carries other DNA sequences with the same CDR3. The chain employs TRBV11-2 and TRBJ1-1; no clear D. The V gene's germline CDR1 is SGHAT and CDR2 FQNNGV. V was clipped by 1 base and J by 1 base, with 4 bases between them. The CDR3 is 13 residues long. This CDR3 reads CASSLGGNTEAFF. The DNA of the CDR3 is TGTGCCAGCAGCTTAGGAGGGAACACTGAAGCTTTCTTT.

The sample holds one count of this clone. The chain recombines TRBV6-1 with TRBJ1-2; D might be TRBD1 (6 bases). Looked up from germline, CDR1 is MNHNS and CDR2 is SASEGT. With 2 bases removed from V and 7 bases from J, the gap between germline ends came to 14 bases. This CDR3 spans 14 amino acids. The CDR3 coding sequence is TGTGCCAGCAGTGAATTGGGGGCCGGGCCTGGCTACACCTTC. It yields the protein CASSELGAGPGYTF.

The chain couples TRBV7-9 to TRBJ2-7, with 14 bases matching TRBD2. Germline CDR1 reads SEHNR; CDR2 reads FQNEAQ (reference sequence). CDR3 length equals 16 residues. Unmatched junction bases numbered 8, after V lost 3 bases and J lost 7 bases. CDR3 protein: CASSLAGTSGRGEQYF. The CDR3 DNA reads as TGTGCCAGCAGCTTGGCGGGGACTAGCGGGAGAGGGGAGCAGTACTTC.

This chain links TRBV5-6 with TRBJ2-7; the match to TRBD2 covers 14 bases. Germline V gene sequence: CDR1 SGHDT, CDR2 YYEEEE. The length of the CDR3 is 15 residues. J gave up 4 bases and V 4 bases, and 4 bases lay outside the gene matches. CDR3 DNA sequence: TGTGCCAGCAGCCGGGGGACTAGCGGGAGTTACGAGCAGTACTTC. As protein: CASSRGTSGSYEQYF.

The chain uses TRBV27 and TRBJ2-3, with no clear D. CDR1 and CDR2 (germline): MNHEY, SMNVEV (reference sequence). The V gene lost 2 bases and the J gene lost 11 bases, with 11 bases spanning the gap. The CDR3 is 12 amino acids. This chain's CDR3 is CASSLGPPGQYF. CDR3 bases: TGTGCCAGCAGTTTAGGGCCCCCGGGGCAGTATTTT.

J is TRBJ2-7 and V is TRBV19; TRBD1 matches at 10 bases. V was clipped by 5 bases and J by 6 bases; unmatched bases: 7. This CDR3 spans 14 amino acids. CDR1 is LNHDA and CDR2 is SQIVND in the germline V gene (reference sequence). The CDR3 DNA sequence: TGTGCCAGTAGTCAAACCGGGACAGGGGCCGAGCAGTACTTC. This sequence encodes CASSQTGTGAEQYF.

V and J are TRBV29-1 and TRBJ1-1; D unclear. Trimming took 1 base from V and 2 from J, leaving 8 bases between them. The CDR3 is 13 amino acids. Germline assignment: CDR1 SQVTM and CDR2 ANQGSEA. For the CDR3, the DNA is TGCAGCGTTGAAGGCGGGGAAAACACTGAAGCTTTCTTT. Its translation: CSVEGGENTEAFF.

The chain is built from TRBV5-1 and TRBJ2-7; 12 bases agree with TRBD2. Losses at the gene ends were 3 bases for V and 3 bases for J; bases not matched to a gene: 4. CDR3 size: 15 residues. Per the germline V gene, CDR1 is SGHRS and CDR2 is YFSETQ. The CDR3 DNA reads TGCGCCAGCAGCTCGACTAGCGGGGGATTCTACGAGCAGTACTTC. Residues: CASSSTSGGFYEQYF.

The rearrangement uses TRBV27 and TRBJ2-1; unclear D gene. The germline gives CDR1 MNHEY, CDR2 SMNVEV (reference sequence). V lost 10 bases, J lost 4 bases, and 14 bases lay in between. The CDR3 loop spans 13 amino acids. This CDR3 is CATSFTEYNEQFF. The DNA of the CDR3 is TGTGCCACCTCATTTACGGAATACAATGAGCAGTTCTTC.

The genes are TRBV29-1 and TRBJ2-7; tentatively, D is TRBD2 (6 bases). The CDR3 contains 15 residues. Germline CDR1 reads SQVTM; CDR2 reads ANQGSEA. V lost 3 bases to trimming and J lost 3 bases, with 18 bases between them. CDR3 residues: CSVESEEGFLYEQYF. The CDR3 DNA is TGCAGCGTTGAGTCGGAGGAGGGGTTTCTCTACGAGCAGTACTTC.

This clone was found a few times. The rearrangement joins TRBV4-1 to TRBJ2-7; 7 positions match TRBD2. The V gene end was trimmed by 4 bases and the J gene end by 0 bases; junction bases not matched to a gene: 6. The CDR3 sequence is 15 residues long. Germline V CDR1 and CDR2: MGHRA, YSYEKL. Here the CDR3 reads CASSLTGTTSYEQYF. CDR3 sequence (DNA): TGCGCCAGCAGCCTCACCGGGACTACCTCCTACGAGCAGTACTTC.

This clone showed up just once. J is TRBJ2-1 and V is TRBV11-2, with D tentatively TRBD2 (6 bases). The V end lost 0 bases, the J end lost 2 bases, and 14 bases lay between the germline ends. The germline gives CDR1 SGHAT, CDR2 FQNNGV. This CDR3 comprises 17 residues. Written as DNA, the CDR3 is TGTGCCAGCAGCTTAGACCCTCGGGGGATCCCCTACAATGAGCAGTTCTTC. Encoded protein: CASSLDPRGIPYNEQFF.

The chain uses TRBV5-5 and TRBJ2-7, with TRBD1 matching over 9 bases. CDR1 and CDR2 from the germline V gene are SGHKS and YYEKEE (reference sequence). The length of the CDR3 is 14 residues. V was pared by 5 bases and J by 3 bases, with 6 bases of the junction left unmatched. The CDR3 loop reads CASRPGTGIYEQYF. Here the CDR3 DNA reads TGTGCCAGCAGGCCCGGGACAGGGATCTACGAGCAGTACTTC.

The chain carries TRBV4-1 and TRBJ2-2, with TRBD1 identical over 7 bases. The CDR3 runs 15 residues. In germline, CDR1 is MGHRA, CDR2 YSYEKL. J gave up 3 bases and V 2 bases, and 3 bases lay outside the gene matches. This chain's CDR3 is CASSQPGQYTGELFF. The CDR3 region has the DNA TGCGCCAGCAGCCAACCGGGACAGTACACCGGGGAGCTGTTTTTT.

This clone was counted between two and nine times. The chain couples TRBV18 to TRBJ1-3; the D gene is possibly TRBD1 (6 bases). In germline, CDR1 is KGHSH, CDR2 LQKENI. Trimming removed 3 bases at V and 0 bases at J, with 9 bases between. The CDR3 length is 15 residues. The CDR3 is CASSPGTSSGNTIYF. Written as DNA, the CDR3 is TGTGCCAGCTCACCTGGGACAAGCTCTGGAAACACCATATATTTT.

The gene calls are TRBV21-1 and TRBJ2-7; the D call TRBD2 from the table was never checked on the DNA. TRBV21-1 represents a pseudogene. The CDR3 has 14 amino acids. The CDR3 loop reads CASSNRASGYEQYF. In DNA, the CDR3 is TGTGCCAGCAGCAATCGAGCCAGCGGGTACGAGCAGTACTTC.

The chain joins TRBV4-1 to TRBJ1-2, with D unclear. This CDR3 has 15 residues. The V and J ends lost 3 bases and 1 base respectively, with 12 bases between them. The V gene's germline CDR1 is MGHRA and CDR2 YSYEKL. The CDR3 sequence is CASSHSDVFNYGYTF. The DNA for the CDR3 is TGCGCCAGCAGCCACTCAGACGTTTTTAACTATGGCTACACCTTC.

The CDR3 loop is CASSVGGQMNTEAFF. The CDR3 DNA reads TGTGCCAGCAGCGTAGGCGGGCAGATGAACACTGAAGCTTTCTTT. The chain couples TRBV9 to TRBJ1-1; the D is unclear. CDR1 SGDLS and CDR2 YYNGEE come from the germline V gene. V was trimmed by 0 bases and J by 0 bases, leaving 9 bases between them. This CDR3 has 15 amino acids.

This chain connects TRBV7-2 to TRBJ1-2, with D possibly TRBD1 on 5 matching bases. V was cut by 1 base and J by 4 bases, with 10 bases left in between. CDR1 and CDR2 (germline): SGHTA, FQGNSA. CDR3 size: 14 residues. The CDR3 DNA follows: TGTGCCAGCAGCTTAGGGGGGTATAGCTATGGCTACACCTTC. This sequence encodes CASSLGGYSYGYTF.

The gene calls are TRBV21-1 and TRBJ1-1. TRBV21-1 is a listed pseudogene. The CDR3 length is 13 residues. The CDR3 loop is CASGRTLVPEAFF. Written as DNA, the CDR3 is TGTGCCAGCGGTCGCACCTTGGTCCCTGAAGCTTTCTTT.

The V gene is TRBV7-2, the J gene TRBJ2-5, with D possibly being TRBD1 (6 bases). V was pared by 3 bases and J by 5 bases, with 16 bases between. The CDR3 loop spans 15 amino acids. Per germline, CDR1 SGHTA and CDR2 FQGNSA. The CDR3 DNA reads as TGTGCCAGCAGCTTTTCGGTGGGGGCCCTGGAGACCCAGTACTTC. Protein: CASSFSVGALETQYF. Complete variable domain (other parts from reference TRBV7-2 and TRBJ2-5): GAGVSQSPSNKVTEKGKDVELRCDPISGHTALYWYRQSLGQGLEFLIYFQGNSAPDKSGLPSDRFSAERTGGSVSTLTIQRTQQEDSAVYLCASSFSVGALETQYFGPGTRLLVL.

The chain carries TRBV5-4 and TRBJ1-2, with D perhaps TRBD1 (5 bases). The V end was cut by 0 bases, the J end by 6 bases, with 12 bases between. This CDR3 region has 14 residues. Germline V CDR1 and CDR2: SGHNT, YYREEE (reference sequence). The CDR3 protein is CASSLVPGPHGYTF. The DNA for the CDR3 is TGTGCCAGCAGCTTGGTTCCAGGGCCCCATGGCTACACCTTC.